What follows is one TCR beta chain and its context. Synthetic templates analogous to TCR were spiked into all PCRs individually. Profiling relied on immunoSEQ multiplex PCR, and the TCRdb table lists in-frame clones only, not all of them. The sample records 70,000 or so clones, 80% to 90% being singletons. The entry originates in a study of PD-L1 blockade in urothelial cancer. Study information: A median blood sample held about 140,000 T cells and more than 80,000 unique TCRs.

Patients were living with locally advanced or metastatic urothelial carcinoma. V gave up 1 base and J gave up 3 bases, with 12 bases separating them. The germline CDR1 and CDR2 sequences are SGHAT and FQDESV (reference sequence). The CDR3 runs 15 residues. The chain has TRBV11-1 and TRBJ1-1; D is ambiguous. The origin of this receptor is a man in his 70s with urothelial cancer. Sequencing used PBMCs, obtained around atezolizumab (anti-PD-L1) treatment. CDR3: CASSLEAGTYTEAFF. The CDR3 nucleotides are TGTGCCAGCAGCTTAGAGGCGGGAACTTACACTGAAGCTTTCTTT.